The sample holds a few counts of the clone carrying this TCR beta chain. Its antigen is as yet unknown. Germline CDR1 MNHEY, CDR2 SMNVEV (reference sequence). This CDR3 comprises 15 residues. V shed 4 bases and J shed 8 bases, with 17 bases lying between them. This sample was included in a study of beta chain features in type 1 diabetes. Study observations and caveats: Shorter TCRB CDR3s, moderately but significantly so, were found in Type 1 diabetes patients in all four CD4+ subsets. Researchers reported that naive, central memory and Treg TCRB repertoires appeared more similar in patients than in healthy donors. Whether HLA type affects TCRB rearrangement stayed undetermined in the present work.

The study reverse transcribed the entire isolated RNA, so it sequenced expressed TCRB transcripts. Approximately 3.6 million reads were obtained on average from naive, central memory and regulatory T cell samples. TCRdb's table, derived via immunoSEQ multiplex PCR, lists solely in-frame clones and lacks some. There are 900,000 or so clones in the sample; about 17% occur only once, and around 0.02% lies in the top ten. V gene TRBV27 combines with J gene TRBJ1-4; possible D gene TRBD1, 5 bases. The receptor's source is a woman under 30 in good health. The sample consisted of naive CD4+ T cells from blood. This CDR3 reads CASSSLGATEEKLFF. CDR3 DNA: TGTGCCAGCAGTTCCCTCGGGGCAACAGAAGAAAAACTGTTTTTT.